The T cell receptor beta chain under discussion was sequenced for a study of shared clonotypes between healthy human individuals. Germline-derived CDR1 and CDR2 are MNHEY and SVGAGI. Trimming took 8 bases from V and 7 from J, leaving 17 bases between them. The CDR3 extends over 13 amino acids. In regard to this clone: The antigen is undetermined.

Study outcomes and limitations: Memory subsets had estimated richness that was generally smaller than that of naive subsets.

Sequencing was performed with immunoSEQ multiplex PCR; in TCRdb, only in-frame clones are kept and a portion is missing. Of roughly 1 million clones listed, approximately 76% are singletons. This sequence was found in a young man in good health. Sequencing was performed on memory CD4+ T cells sorted from blood. The subset denotes: CD45RA-negative fraction. The chain combines TRBV6-5 with TRBJ1-2, with D possibly being TRBD1 (5 bases). The CDR3, as DNA: TGTGCCAGCGGATCCGGGACCCTTCGTGGCTACACCTTC. This codes for CASGSGTLRGYTF.